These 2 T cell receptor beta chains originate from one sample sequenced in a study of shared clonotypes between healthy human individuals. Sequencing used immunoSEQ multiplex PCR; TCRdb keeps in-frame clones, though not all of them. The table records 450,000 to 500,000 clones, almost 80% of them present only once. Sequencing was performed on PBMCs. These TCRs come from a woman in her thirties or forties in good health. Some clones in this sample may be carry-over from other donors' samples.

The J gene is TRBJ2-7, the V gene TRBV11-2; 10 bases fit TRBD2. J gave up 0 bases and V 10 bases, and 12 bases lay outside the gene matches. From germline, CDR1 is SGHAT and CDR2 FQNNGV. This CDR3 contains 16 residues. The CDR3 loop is CATAPGLAESSYEQYF. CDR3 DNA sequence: TGTGCCACCGCCCCAGGACTAGCGGAAAGCTCCTACGAGCAGTACTTC.

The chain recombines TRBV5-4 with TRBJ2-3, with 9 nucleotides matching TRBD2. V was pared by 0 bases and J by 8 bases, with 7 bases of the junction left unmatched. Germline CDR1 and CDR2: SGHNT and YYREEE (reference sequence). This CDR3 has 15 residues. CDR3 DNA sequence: TGTGCCAGCAGCTTGGGTGCGGGAGGGCCAGGTACGCAGTATTTT. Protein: CASSLGAGGPGTQYF.